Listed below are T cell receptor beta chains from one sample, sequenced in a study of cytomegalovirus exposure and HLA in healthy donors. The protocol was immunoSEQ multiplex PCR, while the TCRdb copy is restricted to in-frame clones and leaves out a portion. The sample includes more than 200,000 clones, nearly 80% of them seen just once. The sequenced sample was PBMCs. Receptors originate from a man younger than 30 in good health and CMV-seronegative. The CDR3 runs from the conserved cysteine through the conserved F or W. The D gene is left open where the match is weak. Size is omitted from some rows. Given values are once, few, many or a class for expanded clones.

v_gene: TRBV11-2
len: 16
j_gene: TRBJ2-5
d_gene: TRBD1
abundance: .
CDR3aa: CASRPSGTGSQETQYF
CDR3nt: TGTGCCAGCAGGCCCTCCGGGACAGGTTCCCAAGAGACCCAGTACTTC

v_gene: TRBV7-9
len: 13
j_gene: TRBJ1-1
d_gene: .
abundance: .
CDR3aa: CASSIQVNTEAFF
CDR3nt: TGTGCCAGCAGCATACAGGTGAACACTGAAGCTTTCTTT

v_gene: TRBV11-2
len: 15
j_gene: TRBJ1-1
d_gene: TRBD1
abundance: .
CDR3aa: CASSLAQGARSEAFF
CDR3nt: TGTGCCAGCAGCTTAGCGCAGGGGGCAAGGTCTGAAGCTTTCTTT

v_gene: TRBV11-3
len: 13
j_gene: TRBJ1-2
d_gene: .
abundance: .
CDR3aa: CASSRGPGDGYTF
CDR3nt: TGTGCCAGCAGCCGCGGGCCCGGGGATGGCTACACCTTC

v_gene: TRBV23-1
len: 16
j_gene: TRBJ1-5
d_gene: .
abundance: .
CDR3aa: CASSPTSDRRYQPQHF
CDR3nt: TGCGCCAGCAGCCCAACCTCTGACAGACGCTATCAGCCCCAGCATTTT

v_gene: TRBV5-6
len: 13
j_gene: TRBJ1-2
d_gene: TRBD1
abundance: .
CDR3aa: CASSLVDRDGYTF
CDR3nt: TGTGCCAGCAGCTTGGTCGACAGGGATGGCTACACCTTC

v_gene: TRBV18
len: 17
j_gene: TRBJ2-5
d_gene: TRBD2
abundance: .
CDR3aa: CASSPIGTSGLGETQYF
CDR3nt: TGTGCCAGCTCACCTATCGGGACTAGCGGGTTGGGTGAGACCCAGTACTTC

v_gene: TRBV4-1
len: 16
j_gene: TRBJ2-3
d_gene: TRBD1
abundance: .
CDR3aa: CASSQDPDRQSDTQYF
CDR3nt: TGCGCCAGCAGCCAAGATCCGGACAGGCAGTCAGATACGCAGTATTTT

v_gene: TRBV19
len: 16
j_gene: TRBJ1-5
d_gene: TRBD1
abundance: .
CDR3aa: CASSSSQGASGQPQHF
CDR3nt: TGTGCCAGTAGTTCCTCACAGGGGGCTTCTGGTCAGCCCCAGCATTTT

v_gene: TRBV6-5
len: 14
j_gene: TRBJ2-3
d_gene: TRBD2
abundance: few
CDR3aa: CASSRGGDTDTQYF
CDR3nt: TGTGCCAGCAGCCGCGGGGGGGACACAGATACGCAGTATTTT

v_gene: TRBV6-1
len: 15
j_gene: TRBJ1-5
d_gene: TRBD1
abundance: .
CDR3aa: CASSGVTGGPQPQHF
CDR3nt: TGTGCCAGCAGTGGGGTGACAGGGGGACCTCAGCCCCAGCATTTT

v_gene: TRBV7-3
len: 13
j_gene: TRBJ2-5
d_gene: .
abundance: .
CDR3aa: CASSLGTQETQYF
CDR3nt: TGTGCCAGCAGCTTAGGGACTCAAGAGACCCAGTACTTC

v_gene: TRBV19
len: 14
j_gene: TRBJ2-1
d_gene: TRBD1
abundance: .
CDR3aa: CASSSGTGLNEQFF
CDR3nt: TGTGCCAGTAGCTCCGGGACAGGGCTCAATGAGCAGTTCTTC

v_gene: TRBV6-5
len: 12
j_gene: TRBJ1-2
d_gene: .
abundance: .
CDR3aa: CAGQGKLYGYTF
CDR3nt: TGTGCCGGCCAGGGGAAACTCTATGGCTACACCTTC

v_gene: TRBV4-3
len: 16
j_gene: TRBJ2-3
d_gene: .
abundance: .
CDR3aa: CASSQGVLSSTDTQYF
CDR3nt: TGCGCCAGCAGCCAAGGGGTACTAAGTAGCACAGATACGCAGTATTTT

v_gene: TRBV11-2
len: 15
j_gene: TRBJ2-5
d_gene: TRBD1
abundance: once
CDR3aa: CASSPRQGAQETQYF
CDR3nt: TGTGCCAGCAGCCCGCGCCAGGGGGCTCAAGAGACCCAGTACTTC

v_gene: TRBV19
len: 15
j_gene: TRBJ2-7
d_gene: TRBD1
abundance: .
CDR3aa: CASSPWTGGSYEQYF
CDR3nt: TGTGCCAGTAGTCCATGGACAGGGGGTTCCTACGAGCAGTACTTC

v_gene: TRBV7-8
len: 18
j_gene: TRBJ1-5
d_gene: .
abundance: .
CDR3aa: CASSLGLHSGGGNQPQHF
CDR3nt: TGTGCCAGCAGCTTAGGATTACACAGTGGGGGCGGCAATCAGCCCCAGCATTTT

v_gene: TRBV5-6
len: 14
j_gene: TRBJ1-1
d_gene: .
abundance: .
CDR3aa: CASSLIQPDTEAFF
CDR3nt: TGTGCCAGCAGCTTAATACAGCCCGACACTGAAGCTTTCTTT

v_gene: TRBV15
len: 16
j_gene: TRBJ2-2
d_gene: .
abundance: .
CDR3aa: CATSRDRGVNTGELFF
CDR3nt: TGTGCCACCAGCAGAGATAGAGGAGTAAACACCGGGGAGCTGTTTTTT

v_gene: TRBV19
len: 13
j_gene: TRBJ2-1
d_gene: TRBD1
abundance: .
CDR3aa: CASRGQGGNEQFF
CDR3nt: TGTGCCAGTAGGGGACAGGGGGGAAATGAGCAGTTCTTC

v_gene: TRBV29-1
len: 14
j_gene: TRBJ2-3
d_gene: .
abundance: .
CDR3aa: CSVERAEVTDTQYF
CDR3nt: TGCAGCGTTGAGAGGGCTGAGGTCACAGATACGCAGTATTTT

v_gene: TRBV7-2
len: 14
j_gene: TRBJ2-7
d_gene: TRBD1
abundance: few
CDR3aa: CASSLENRGFEQYF
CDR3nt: TGTGCCAGCAGCTTAGAAAACAGGGGTTTCGAGCAGTACTTC

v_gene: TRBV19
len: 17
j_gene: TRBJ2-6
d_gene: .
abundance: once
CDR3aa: CASSIEAQGSGANVLTF
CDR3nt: TGTGCCAGTAGTATAGAGGCACAGGGCTCTGGGGCCAACGTCCTGACTTTC

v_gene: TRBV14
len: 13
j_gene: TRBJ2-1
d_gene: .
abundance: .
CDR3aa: CASSPLGLNEQFF
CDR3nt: TGTGCCAGCAGCCCCCTTGGGCTCAATGAGCAGTTCTTC

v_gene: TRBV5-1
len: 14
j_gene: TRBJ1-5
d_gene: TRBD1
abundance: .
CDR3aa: CASSHGTDNQPQHF
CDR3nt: TGCGCCAGCAGCCACGGGACAGACAATCAGCCCCAGCATTTT

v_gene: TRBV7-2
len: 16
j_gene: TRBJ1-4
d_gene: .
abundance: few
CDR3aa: CASSLEGRGTNEKLFF
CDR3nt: TGTGCCAGCAGCTTGGAGGGGCGAGGGACTAATGAAAAACTGTTTTTT

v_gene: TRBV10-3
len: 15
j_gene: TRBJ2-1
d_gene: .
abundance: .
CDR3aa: CAISESTGSENEQFF
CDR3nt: TGTGCCATCAGTGAGTCTACAGGGAGCGAGAATGAGCAGTTCTTC

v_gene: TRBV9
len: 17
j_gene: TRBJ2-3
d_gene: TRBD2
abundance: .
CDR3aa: CASSVPSLAASTDTQYF
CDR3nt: TGTGCCAGCAGCGTTCCGTCACTAGCGGCGAGCACAGATACGCAGTATTTT

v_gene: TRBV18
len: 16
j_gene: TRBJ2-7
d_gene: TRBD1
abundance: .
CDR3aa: CASSPNYRQGDYEQYF
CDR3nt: TGTGCCAGCTCCCCCAACTACAGACAGGGGGACTACGAGCAGTACTTC

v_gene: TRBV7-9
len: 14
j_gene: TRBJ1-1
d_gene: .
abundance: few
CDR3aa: CASSLMAENTEAFF
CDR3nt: TGTGCCAGCAGCTTAATGGCTGAGAACACTGAAGCTTTCTTT

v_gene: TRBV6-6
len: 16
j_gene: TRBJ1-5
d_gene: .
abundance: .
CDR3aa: CASSYFLTEPNQPQHF
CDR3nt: TGTGCCAGCAGTTACTTTTTAACAGAACCAAATCAGCCCCAGCATTTT

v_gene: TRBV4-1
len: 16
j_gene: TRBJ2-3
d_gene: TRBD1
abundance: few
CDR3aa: CASSLGTGISTDTQYF
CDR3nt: TGCGCCAGCAGCCTCGGGACAGGGATTAGCACAGATACGCAGTATTTT

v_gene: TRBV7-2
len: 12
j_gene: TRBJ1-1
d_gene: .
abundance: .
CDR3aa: CASSPTGTEAFF
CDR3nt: TGTGCCAGCAGTCCAACGGGCACTGAAGCTTTCTTT

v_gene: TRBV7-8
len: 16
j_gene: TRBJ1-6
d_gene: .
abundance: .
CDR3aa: CASVPGLVRPNSPLHF
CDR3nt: TGTGCCAGCGTACCGGGACTTGTCCGCCCGAATTCACCCCTCCACTTT

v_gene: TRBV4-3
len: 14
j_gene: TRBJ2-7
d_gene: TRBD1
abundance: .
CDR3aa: CASSTWTGEYEQYF
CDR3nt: TGCGCCAGCAGCACCTGGACAGGGGAGTACGAGCAGTACTTC

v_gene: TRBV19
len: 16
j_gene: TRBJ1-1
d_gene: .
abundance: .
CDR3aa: CASTRYGRGRNTEAFF
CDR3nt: TGTGCCAGTACCCGTTACGGTCGGGGTCGGAACACTGAAGCTTTCTTT

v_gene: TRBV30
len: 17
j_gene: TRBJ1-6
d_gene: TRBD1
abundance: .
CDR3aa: CAWNPLTGTVINSPLHF
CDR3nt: TGTGCCTGGAACCCTCTCACCGGGACAGTAATTAATTCACCCCTCCACTTT

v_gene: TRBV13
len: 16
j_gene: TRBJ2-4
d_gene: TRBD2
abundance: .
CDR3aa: CASSLGAGGSKNIQYF
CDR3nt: TGTGCCAGCAGCTTAGGGGCGGGAGGGTCCAAAAACATTCAGTACTTC